Each of the 18 T cell receptor beta chains below was sequenced from the same sample in a study of blood T cell repertoires in COVID-19. The repertoire was sequenced with immunoSEQ multiplex PCR; TCRdb's copy has only in-frame clones and lacks some. The repertoire holds under 150,000 clones, with roughly 76% as singletons. The sequenced sample was peripheral blood. These receptors were taken from a human donor with acute or convalescent COVID-19. The donor label of this sample is uncertain.

CDR3 nucleotides: TGCGCCAGCAGCCAAGTAGACAGGGGGATTTATAATTCACCCCTCCACTTT. This encodes CASSQVDRGIYNSPLHF. The gene calls are TRBV4-1 and TRBJ1-6; TRBD1 agrees at 9 bases. Trimming at V came to 1 base and at J to 4 bases, leaving 5 bases not matched to a gene. This CDR3 contains 17 residues. The V gene's germline CDR1 is MGHRA and CDR2 YSYEKL.

The chain links TRBV3-1 (or the pseudogene TRBV3-2) to TRBJ1-2, with 8 bases identical to TRBD1. The CDR3 runs to 13 residues. V lost 5 bases to trimming and J lost 7 bases; unmatched junction nucleotides: 6. Germline lookup yields CDR1 LGHDT and CDR2 YNNKEL (reference sequence). The CDR3 protein is CASSRTGGVGYTF. The CDR3 bases are TGTGCCAGCAGCAGAACAGGGGGAGTTGGCTACACCTTC.

J is TRBJ2-2 and V is TRBV5-1; 9 bases map to TRBD1. This CDR3 region has 15 residues. The V gene end was trimmed by 2 bases and the J gene end by 5 bases; junction bases not matched to a gene: 4. The germline gives CDR1 SGHRS, CDR2 YFSETQ. The CDR3 protein is CASSLGTGRTGELFF. CDR3 coding DNA: TGCGCCAGCAGCTTAGGGACAGGGAGGACCGGGGAGCTGTTTTTT.

This chain connects TRBV5-1 to TRBJ1-2, with a possible D match to TRBD1 (6 bases). V lost 4 bases, J lost 4 bases, and 14 bases lay in between. The CDR3 extends over 14 amino acids. The germline gives CDR1 SGHRS, CDR2 YFSETQ. This CDR3 is CASSVGGRAYGYTF. The DNA of the CDR3 is TGCGCCAGCAGCGTGGGGGGCCGGGCCTATGGCTACACCTTC.

This chain connects TRBV15 to TRBJ1-2; the match to TRBD1 covers 10 bases. The CDR3 spans 14 residues. Germline V gene data show CDR1 as LNHNV and CDR2 as YYDKDF (reference sequence). The junction had 3 bases not matched to a gene; V was cut back by 5 bases and J by 3 bases. CDR3 sequence (DNA): TGTGCCACCAGCGAGGGACAGGGGTACTATGGCTACACCTTC. Translated, it gives CATSEGQGYYGYTF.

The J gene is TRBJ1-2, the V gene TRBV5-4; no clear D gene. Trimming took off 0 bases at V and 4 bases at J, with 10 bases between the two ends. Germline lookup yields CDR1 SGHNT and CDR2 YYREEE (reference sequence). The CDR3 runs to 14 residues. Here the CDR3 reads CASSLGGVVYGYTF. In DNA, the CDR3 is TGTGCCAGCAGCTTGGGTGGAGTGGTCTATGGCTACACCTTC. The entire variable domain, with the rest obtained from reference TRBV5-4 and TRBJ1-2, is as follows: ETGVTQSPTHLIKTRGQQVTLRCSSQSGHNTVSWYQQALGQGPQFIFQYYREEENGRGNFPPRFSGLQFPNYSSELNVNALELDDSALYLCASSLGGVVYGYTFGSGTRLTVV.

The J gene is TRBJ2-7, the V gene TRBV10-2, with 9 bases lining up with TRBD1. The CDR3 consists of 14 residues. V shed 6 bases and J 5 bases; nucleotides not matched to a gene: 8. Germline V gives CDR1 WSHSY, CDR2 SAAADI. The CDR3 sequence is CASRPGQGFDEQYF. CDR3 sequence (DNA): TGCGCCAGCAGACCAGGACAGGGGTTCGACGAGCAGTACTTC.

In this sample, this clone turned up once. The rearrangement joins TRBV30 to TRBJ1-5, with 7 bases lining up with TRBD1. Germline CDR1 reads GTSNPN; CDR2 reads SVGIG (reference sequence). V trimming: 2 bases; J trimming: 6 bases; junction bases outside the gene matches: 10. The CDR3 contains 15 residues. CDR3 region: CAWSHPDRDSQPQHF. The CDR3 region has the DNA TGTGCCTGGAGTCATCCCGACAGGGACAGTCAGCCCCAGCATTTT. Looking up the rest from reference TRBV30 and TRBJ1-5 gives the full variable domain: SQTIHQWPATLVQPVGSPLSLECTVEGTSNPNLYWYRQAAGRGLQLLFYSVGIGQISSEVPQNLSASRPQDRQFILSSKKLLLSDSGFYLCAWSHPDRDSQPQHFGDGTRLSIL.

V and J are TRBV10-3 and TRBJ1-1, with TRBD1 as a possible D gene (6 bases). This CDR3 has 14 residues. Germline loops: CDR1 ENHRY, CDR2 SYGVKD. V lost 10 bases and J lost 2, with 17 bases in between. The chain's CDR3 is CASTSGGRNTEAFF. The CDR3, as DNA: TGTGCCAGCACAAGCGGGGGGCGTAACACTGAAGCTTTCTTT.

The rearrangement links TRBV6-5 to TRBJ2-7, with D tentatively TRBD1 (6 bases). V lost 2 bases and J 0 bases, leaving 11 bases between the germline ends. The CDR3 has 15 amino acids. CDR1 and CDR2 from the germline V gene are MNHEY and SVGAGI. The CDR3 loop is CASSYGQGSSYEQYV. As DNA, the CDR3 is TGTGCCAGCAGTTACGGGCAGGGGAGCTCCTACGAGCAGTACGTC.

V usage is TRBV5-1 and J usage is TRBJ2-2; 9 bases match TRBD1. V shed 2 bases, J shed 5 bases, and the junction held 4 bases outside the gene matches. Germline V CDR1 and CDR2: SGHRS, YFSETQ. The CDR3 is made up of 15 amino acids. This chain's CDR3 is CASSLQGAGTGELFF. The CDR3 bases are TGCGCCAGCAGCTTACAGGGGGCAGGGACCGGGGAGCTGTTTTTT.

This rearrangement joins TRBV6-5 to TRBJ1-1; TRBD1 matches at 8 bases. V trimming: 6 bases; J trimming: 4 bases; junction bases outside the gene matches: 7. This CDR3 spans 14 amino acids. Germline lookup yields CDR1 MNHEY and CDR2 SVGAGI. CDR3 amino acids: CASSLTGDGTEAFF. As DNA, the CDR3 is TGTGCCAGCAGCCTGACAGGGGATGGCACTGAAGCTTTCTTT.

This clone is a singleton in its sample. J is TRBJ2-3 and V is TRBV19; TRBD2 aligns across 9 bases. Losses at the gene ends were 6 bases for V and 0 bases for J; bases not matched to a gene: 10. The CDR3 runs 17 residues. Germline loops: CDR1 LNHDA, CDR2 SQIVND (reference sequence). The CDR3 DNA reads TGTGCCAGTAGCCGCCGGGCTAGCGGGACTAGCACAGATACGCAGTATTTT. Protein product: CASSRRASGTSTDTQYF.

The chain joins TRBV6-5 to TRBJ1-2; 7 nucleotides agree with TRBD1. Germline loops: CDR1 MNHEY, CDR2 SVGAGI. CDR3 size: 15 residues. Trimming at V came to 6 bases and at J to 2 bases, leaving 9 bases not matched to a gene. CDR3 coding DNA: TGTGCCAGCAGGCCTTACAGGGGCCTGAACTATGGCTACACCTTC. This codes for CASRPYRGLNYGYTF.

This sequence joins TRBV30 and TRBJ2-5, with unresolved D. Germline V gene data show CDR1 as GTSNPN and CDR2 as SVGIG (reference sequence). The CDR3 loop spans 15 amino acids. V lost 4 bases, J lost 5 bases, and 20 bases lay in between. The CDR3 reads CAWTQFLGPRETQYF. In DNA form, the CDR3 reads TGTGCCTGGACCCAATTCCTCGGTCCTCGGGAGACCCAGTACTTC.

The chain joins TRBV9 to TRBJ2-7, with D tentatively TRBD1 (6 bases). The CDR3 consists of 14 residues. Looked up from germline, CDR1 is SGDLS and CDR2 is YYNGEE. V lost 7 bases and J lost 2, with 16 bases in between. CDR3 coding DNA: TGTGCCAGCGCGAGGAAGGGGGATGCCTACGAGCAGTACTTC. Translation: CASARKGDAYEQYF.

The chain uses TRBV2 and TRBJ2-4; tentatively, D is TRBD1 (6 bases). Germline lookup yields CDR1 SNHLY and CDR2 FYNNEI. Trimming left V 11 bases short and J 2 bases short, with 13 bases between. The length of the CDR3 is 13 residues. The CDR3 bases are TGTGCCGCTCGCAGGGGACCCAAAAACATTCAGTACTTC. This sequence encodes CAARRGPKNIQYF.

The V and J genes are TRBV19 and TRBJ1-6; 7 bases are a match to TRBD1. The CDR3 is 15 residues long. Germline CDR1 and CDR2: LNHDA and SQIVND (reference sequence). J gave up 6 bases and V 5 bases, and 7 bases lay outside the gene matches. CDR3 region: CASSLYRGANSPLHF. In DNA form, the CDR3 reads TGTGCCAGTAGTTTATACAGGGGAGCTAATTCACCCCTCCACTTT. Based on the CDR3 plus reference TRBV19 and TRBJ1-6, the full variable domain is DGGITQSPKYLFRKEGQNVTLSCEQNLNHDAMYWYRQDPGQGLRLIYYSQIVNDFQKGDIAEGYSVSREKKESFPLTVTSAQKNPTAFYLCASSLYRGANSPLHFGNGTRLTVT.